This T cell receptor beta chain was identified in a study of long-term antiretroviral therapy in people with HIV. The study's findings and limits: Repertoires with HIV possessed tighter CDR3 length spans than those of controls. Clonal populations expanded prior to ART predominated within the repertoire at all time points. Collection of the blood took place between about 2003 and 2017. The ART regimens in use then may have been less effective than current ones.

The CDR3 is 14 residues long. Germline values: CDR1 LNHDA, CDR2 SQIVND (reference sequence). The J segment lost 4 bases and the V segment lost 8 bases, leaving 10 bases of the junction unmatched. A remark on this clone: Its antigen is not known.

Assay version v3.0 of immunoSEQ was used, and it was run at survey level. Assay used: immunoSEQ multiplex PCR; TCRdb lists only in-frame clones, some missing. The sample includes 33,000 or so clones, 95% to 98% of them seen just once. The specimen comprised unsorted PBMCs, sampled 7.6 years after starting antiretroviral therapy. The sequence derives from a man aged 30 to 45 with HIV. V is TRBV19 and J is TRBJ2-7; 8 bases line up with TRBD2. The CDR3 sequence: CASSKQASGYEQYF. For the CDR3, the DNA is TGTGCCAGTTCAAAGCAGGCTAGCGGGTACGAGCAGTACTTC. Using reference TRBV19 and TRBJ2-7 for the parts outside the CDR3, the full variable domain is DGGITQSPKYLFRKEGQNVTLSCEQNLNHDAMYWYRQDPGQGLRLIYYSQIVNDFQKGDIAEGYSVSREKKESFPLTVTSAQKNPTAFYLCASSKQASGYEQYFGPGTRLTVT.